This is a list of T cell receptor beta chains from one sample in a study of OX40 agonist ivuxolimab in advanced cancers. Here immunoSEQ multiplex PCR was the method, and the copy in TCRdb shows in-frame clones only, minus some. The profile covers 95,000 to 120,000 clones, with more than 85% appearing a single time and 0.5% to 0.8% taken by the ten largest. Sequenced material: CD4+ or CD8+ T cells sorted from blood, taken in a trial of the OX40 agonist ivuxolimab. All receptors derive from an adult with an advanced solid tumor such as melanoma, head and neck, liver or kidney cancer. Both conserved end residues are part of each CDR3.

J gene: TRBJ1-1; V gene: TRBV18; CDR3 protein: CASSRGQGDTEAFF
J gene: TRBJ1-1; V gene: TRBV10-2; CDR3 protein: CASSEGQGQGASEAFF
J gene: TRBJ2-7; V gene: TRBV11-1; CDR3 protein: CASSFQSGGSYEQYF
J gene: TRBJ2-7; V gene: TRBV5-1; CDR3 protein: CASSLSVLSYEQYF
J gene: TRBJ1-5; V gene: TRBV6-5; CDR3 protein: CASSYSQNSNQPQHF
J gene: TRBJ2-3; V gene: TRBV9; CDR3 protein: CASSRRGGGTDTQYF
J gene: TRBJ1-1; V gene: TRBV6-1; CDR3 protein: CASSEETVNTEAFF
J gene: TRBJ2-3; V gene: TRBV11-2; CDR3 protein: CASSLDRTATDTQYF
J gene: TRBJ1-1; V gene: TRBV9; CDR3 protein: CASSVDPQVGMNTEAFF
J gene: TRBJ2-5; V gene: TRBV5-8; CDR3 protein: CASRLQGTQRTQYF
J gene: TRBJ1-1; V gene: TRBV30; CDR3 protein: CAWRSPRGAFF
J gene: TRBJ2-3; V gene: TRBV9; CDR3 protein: CASSPHQVPGTDTQYF
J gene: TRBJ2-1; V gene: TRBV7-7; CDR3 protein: CASSSGLAGVEQFF
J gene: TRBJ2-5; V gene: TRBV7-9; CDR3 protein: CASTTDRTKETQYF
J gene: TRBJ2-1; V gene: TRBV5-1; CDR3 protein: CASSLGGDLNEQFF
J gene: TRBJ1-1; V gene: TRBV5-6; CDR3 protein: CASSFGQGFVGTEAFF
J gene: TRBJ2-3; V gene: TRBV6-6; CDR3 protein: CASSGQADTQYF
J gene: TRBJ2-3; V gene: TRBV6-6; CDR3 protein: CASSHRLARTDTQYF
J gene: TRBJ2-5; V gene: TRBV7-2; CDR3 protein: CASSSQETQYF
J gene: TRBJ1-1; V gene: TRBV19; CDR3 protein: CASNPIRDRGPAEAFF
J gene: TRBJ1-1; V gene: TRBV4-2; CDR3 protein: CASSQSQGQGLTEAFF
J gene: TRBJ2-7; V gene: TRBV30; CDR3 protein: CAWRGSSYEQYF
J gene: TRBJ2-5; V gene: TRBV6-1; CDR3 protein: CASTGGPKETQYF
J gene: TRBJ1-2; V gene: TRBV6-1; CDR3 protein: CASSDGPGAGGYTF
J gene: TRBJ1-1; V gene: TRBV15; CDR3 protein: CATSRDMGPNTEAFF
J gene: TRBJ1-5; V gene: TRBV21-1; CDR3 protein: CASTSPEGGTAHSNQPQHF
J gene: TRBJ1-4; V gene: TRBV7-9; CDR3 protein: CASSTGWDNDEKLFF
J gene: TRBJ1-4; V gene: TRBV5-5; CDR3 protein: CASSWEPGEKLFF
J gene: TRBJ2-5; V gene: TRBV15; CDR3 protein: CATSRDATFQETQYF